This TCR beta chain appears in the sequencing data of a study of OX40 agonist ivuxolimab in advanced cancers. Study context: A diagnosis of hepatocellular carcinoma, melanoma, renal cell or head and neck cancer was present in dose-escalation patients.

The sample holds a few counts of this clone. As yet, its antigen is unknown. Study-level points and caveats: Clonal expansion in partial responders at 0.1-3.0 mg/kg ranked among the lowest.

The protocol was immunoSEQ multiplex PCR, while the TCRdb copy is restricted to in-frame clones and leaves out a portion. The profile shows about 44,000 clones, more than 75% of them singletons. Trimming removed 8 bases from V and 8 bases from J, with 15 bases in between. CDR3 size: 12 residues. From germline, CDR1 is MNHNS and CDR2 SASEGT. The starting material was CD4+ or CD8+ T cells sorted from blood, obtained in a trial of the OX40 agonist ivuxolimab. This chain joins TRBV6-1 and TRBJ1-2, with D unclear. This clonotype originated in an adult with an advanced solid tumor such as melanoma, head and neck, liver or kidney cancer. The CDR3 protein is CASLLSFGGYTF. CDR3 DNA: TGTGCCAGCCTTCTCTCCTTCGGGGGCTACACCTTC.